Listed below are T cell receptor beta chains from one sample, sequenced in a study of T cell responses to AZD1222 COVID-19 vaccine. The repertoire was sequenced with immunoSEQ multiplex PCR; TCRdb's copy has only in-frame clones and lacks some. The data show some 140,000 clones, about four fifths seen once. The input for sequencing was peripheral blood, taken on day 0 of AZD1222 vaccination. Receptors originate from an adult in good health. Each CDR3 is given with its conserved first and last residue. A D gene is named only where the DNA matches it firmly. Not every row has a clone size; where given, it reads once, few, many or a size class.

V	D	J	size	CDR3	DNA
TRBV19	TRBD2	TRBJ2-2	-	CASRQAGITGELFF	TGTGCCAGTAGGCAAGCGGGGATCACCGGGGAGCTGTTTTTT
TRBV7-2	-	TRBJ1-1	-	CASSFAISRMNTEAFF	TGTGCCAGCAGCTTCGCCATTTCCAGGATGAACACTGAAGCTTTCTTT
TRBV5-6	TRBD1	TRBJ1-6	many	CASSRQGLGSPLHF	TGTGCCAGCAGCAGACAGGGGTTAGGGTCACCCCTCCACTTT
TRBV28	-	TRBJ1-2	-	CASSLWALGYTF	TGTGCCAGCAGTTTATGGGCCCTCGGCTACACCTTC
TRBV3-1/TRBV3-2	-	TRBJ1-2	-	CASGKLGGYGYTF	TGTGCCAGCGGCAAGCTAGGGGGTTATGGCTACACCTTC
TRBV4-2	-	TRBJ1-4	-	CASSQDGGDEKLFF	TGTGCCAGCAGCCAAGACGGAGGAGATGAAAAACTGTTTTTT
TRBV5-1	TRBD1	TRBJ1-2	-	CASSLAKGTDYGYTF	TGCGCCAGCAGCCTAGCAAAAGGGACAGACTATGGCTACACCTTC
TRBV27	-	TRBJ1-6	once	CATRGGNSPLHF	TGTGCCACCCGAGGGGGTAATTCACCCCTCCACTTT
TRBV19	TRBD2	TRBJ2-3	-	CASSARRGGSTDTQYF	TGTGCCAGTAGTGCCAGGCGGGGGGGAAGCACAGATACGCAGTATTTT
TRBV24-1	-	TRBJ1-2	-	CATSDLGSWDQPFYGYTF	TGTGCCACCAGTGATTTGGGATCTTGGGACCAACCTTTCTATGGCTACACCTTC
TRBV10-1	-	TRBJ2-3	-	CASSDSGLPGRDTQYF	TGCGCCAGCAGTGACTCGGGACTGCCGGGGAGGGATACGCAGTATTTT
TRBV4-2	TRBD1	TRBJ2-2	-	CASSQWGQGKTGELFF	TGTGCCAGCAGCCAATGGGGACAGGGAAAAACCGGGGAGCTGTTTTTT
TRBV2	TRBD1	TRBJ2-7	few	CASHRDRNYEQYF	TGTGCCAGCCACCGGGACAGGAACTACGAGCAGTACTTC
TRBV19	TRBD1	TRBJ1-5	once	CASSPTGGRSNQPQHF	TGTGCCAGTAGTCCGACAGGGGGCAGGAGCAATCAGCCCCAGCATTTT
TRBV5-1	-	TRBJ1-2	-	CASSFGSNYGYTF	TGCGCCAGCAGCTTTGGGTCTAACTATGGCTACACCTTC
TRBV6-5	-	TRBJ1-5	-	CASSYGPGRSQPQHF	TGTGCCAGCAGTTACGGACCTGGCAGGAGTCAGCCCCAGCATTTT
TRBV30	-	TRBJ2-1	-	CASSGLAVHNEQFF	TGTGCCTCCTCGGGGTTAGCGGTTCACAATGAGCAGTTCTTC
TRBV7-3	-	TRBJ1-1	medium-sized	CASSLGAGIPNTEAFF	TGTGCCAGCAGCTTAGGCGCGGGCATTCCGAACACTGAAGCTTTCTTT
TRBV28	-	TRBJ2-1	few	CASSASRAGISYNEQFF	TGTGCCAGCAGTGCTTCCAGGGCAGGGATATCCTACAATGAGCAGTTCTTC
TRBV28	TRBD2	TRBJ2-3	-	CASSSPREGFGTDTQYF	TGTGCCAGCAGTTCCCCACGGGAGGGGTTCGGCACAGATACGCAGTATTTT
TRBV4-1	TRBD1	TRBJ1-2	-	CASSQEGQGGRYGYTF	TGCGCCAGCAGCCAAGAGGGACAGGGCGGTAGGTATGGCTACACCTTC
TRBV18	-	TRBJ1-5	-	CASSPSQGGNQPQHF	TGTGCCAGCTCACCCAGCCAGGGCGGCAATCAGCCCCAGCATTTT
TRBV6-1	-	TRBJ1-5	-	CASSEEQTWSNQPQHF	TGTGCCAGCAGTGAAGAGCAAACGTGGAGCAATCAGCCCCAGCATTTT
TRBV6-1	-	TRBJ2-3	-	CASSEPNRSTDTQYF	TGTGCCAGCAGTGAACCGAATAGGTCCACAGATACGCAGTATTTT